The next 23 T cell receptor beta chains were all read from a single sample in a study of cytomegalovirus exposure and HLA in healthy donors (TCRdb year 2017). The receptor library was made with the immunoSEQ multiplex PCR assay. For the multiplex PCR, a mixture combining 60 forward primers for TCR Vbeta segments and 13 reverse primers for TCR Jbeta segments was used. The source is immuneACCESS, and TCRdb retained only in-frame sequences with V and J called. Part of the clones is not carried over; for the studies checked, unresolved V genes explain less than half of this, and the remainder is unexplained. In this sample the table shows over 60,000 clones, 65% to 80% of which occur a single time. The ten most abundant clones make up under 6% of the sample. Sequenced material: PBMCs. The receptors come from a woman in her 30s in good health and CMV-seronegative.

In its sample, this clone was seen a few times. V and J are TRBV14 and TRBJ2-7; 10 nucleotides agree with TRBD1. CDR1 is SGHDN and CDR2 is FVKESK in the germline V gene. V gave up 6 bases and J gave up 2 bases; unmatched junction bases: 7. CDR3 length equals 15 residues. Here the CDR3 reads CASSDPGQGTYEQYF. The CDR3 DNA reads TGTGCCAGCAGTGATCCGGGACAGGGGACCTACGAGCAGTACTTC.

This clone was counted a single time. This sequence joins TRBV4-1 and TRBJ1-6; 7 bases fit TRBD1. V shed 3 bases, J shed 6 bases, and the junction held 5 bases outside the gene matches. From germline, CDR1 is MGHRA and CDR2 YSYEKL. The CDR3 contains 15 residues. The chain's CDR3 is CASSHPDRPNSPLHF. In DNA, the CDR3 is TGCGCCAGCAGCCATCCGGACAGGCCTAATTCACCCCTCCACTTT.

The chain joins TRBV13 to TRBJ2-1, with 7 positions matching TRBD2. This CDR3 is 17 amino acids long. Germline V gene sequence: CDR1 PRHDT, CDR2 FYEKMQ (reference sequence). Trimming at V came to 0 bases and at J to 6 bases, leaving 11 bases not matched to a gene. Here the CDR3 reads CASSLGLTGLRSNEQFF. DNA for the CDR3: TGTGCCAGCAGCTTAGGCCTAACGGGACTAAGAAGCAATGAGCAGTTCTTC.

CDR3 residues: CASSLSGGSRYEQYF. CDR3 DNA sequence: TGCGCCAGCAGCCTTTCTGGGGGGAGTCGCTACGAGCAGTACTTC. This chain uses TRBV4-1 with TRBJ2-5, with D possibly matching TRBD2 (6 bases). The DNA end is more similar to TRBJ2-7, so the J call may be wrong. The CDR3 has 15 residues. CDR1 is MGHRA and CDR2 is YSYEKL in the germline V gene.

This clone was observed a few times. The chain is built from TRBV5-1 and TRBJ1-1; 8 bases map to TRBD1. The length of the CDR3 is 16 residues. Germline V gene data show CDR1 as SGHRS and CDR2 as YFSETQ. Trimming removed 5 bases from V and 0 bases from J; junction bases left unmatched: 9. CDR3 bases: TGCGCCAGCAGACTGCCGACAGGGGCAATGAACACTGAAGCTTTCTTT. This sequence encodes CASRLPTGAMNTEAFF.

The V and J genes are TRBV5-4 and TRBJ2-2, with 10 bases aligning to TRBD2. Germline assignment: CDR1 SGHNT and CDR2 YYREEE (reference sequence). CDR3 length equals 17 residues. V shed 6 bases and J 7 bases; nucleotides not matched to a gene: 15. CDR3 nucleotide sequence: TGTGCCAGCAACAAAAATTCCGTAGCGGGAGGAATCGGGGAGCTGTTTTTT. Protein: CASNKNSVAGGIGELFF.

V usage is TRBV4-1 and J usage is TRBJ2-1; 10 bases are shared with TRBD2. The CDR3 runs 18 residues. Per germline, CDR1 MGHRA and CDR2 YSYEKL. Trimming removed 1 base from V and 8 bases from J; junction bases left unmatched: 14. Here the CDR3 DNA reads TGCGCCAGCAGCCAAGTCACTAGCGGGACCGTAAGAACCCATGAGCAGTTCTTC. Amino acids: CASSQVTSGTVRTHEQFF.

The CDR3 loop is CASSSRSSGSDYEQYF. The CDR3 DNA reads as TGTGCCAGCAGCTCCCGGAGTAGCGGGAGTGACTACGAGCAGTACTTC. The chain combines TRBV7-8 with TRBJ2-7; the match to TRBD2 covers 9 bases. V shed 4 bases, J shed 3 bases, and the junction held 10 bases outside the gene matches. This CDR3 has 16 residues. Germline V lookup: CDR1 SGHVS, CDR2 FQNEAQ.

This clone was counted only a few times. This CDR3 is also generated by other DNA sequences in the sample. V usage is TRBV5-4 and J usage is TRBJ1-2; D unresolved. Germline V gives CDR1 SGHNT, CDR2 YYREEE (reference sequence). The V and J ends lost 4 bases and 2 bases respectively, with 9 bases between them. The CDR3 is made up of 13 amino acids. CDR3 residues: CASSPRKNYGYTF. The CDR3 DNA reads TGTGCCAGCAGCCCTAGGAAAAACTATGGCTACACCTTC.

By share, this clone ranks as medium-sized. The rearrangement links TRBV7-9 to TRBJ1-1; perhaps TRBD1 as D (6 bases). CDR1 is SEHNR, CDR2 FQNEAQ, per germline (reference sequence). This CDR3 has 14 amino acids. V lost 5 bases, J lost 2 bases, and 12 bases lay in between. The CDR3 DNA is TGTGCCAGCAGCCTGGGACAACCTAACACTGAAGCTTTCTTT. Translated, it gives CASSLGQPNTEAFF.

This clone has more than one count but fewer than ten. The CDR3 DNA sequence: TGTGCCAGCAGCCGGGACAGGGGTATCCCGACAACTAATGAAAAACTGTTTTTT. Translation gives CASSRDRGIPTTNEKLFF. The chain joins TRBV5-4 to TRBJ1-4; the match to TRBD1 covers 10 bases. Germline CDR1 SGHNT, CDR2 YYREEE (reference sequence). The CDR3 consists of 18 residues. The V gene end was trimmed by 4 bases and the J gene end by 0 bases; junction bases not matched to a gene: 9.

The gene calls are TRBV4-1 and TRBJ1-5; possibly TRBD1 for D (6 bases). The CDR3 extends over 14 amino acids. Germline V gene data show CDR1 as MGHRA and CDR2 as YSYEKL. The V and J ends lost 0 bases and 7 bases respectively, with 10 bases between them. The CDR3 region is CASSQDRGGQPQHF. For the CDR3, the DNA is TGCGCCAGCAGCCAAGATAGAGGGGGACAGCCCCAGCATTTT.

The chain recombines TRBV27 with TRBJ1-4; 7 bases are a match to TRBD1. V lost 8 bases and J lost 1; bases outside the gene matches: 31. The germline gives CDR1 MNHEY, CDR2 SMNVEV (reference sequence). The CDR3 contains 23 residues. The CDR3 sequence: CASERSGTALILILGETNEKLFF. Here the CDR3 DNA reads TGTGCCAGCGAGCGATCCGGGACAGCCCTTATTTTAATCCTAGGGGAAACTAATGAAAAACTGTTTTTT.

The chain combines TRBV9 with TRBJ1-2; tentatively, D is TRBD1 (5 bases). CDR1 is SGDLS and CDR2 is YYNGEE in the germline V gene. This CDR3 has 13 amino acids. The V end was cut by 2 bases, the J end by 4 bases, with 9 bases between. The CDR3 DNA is TGTGCCAGCAGCGTCGACAGAAGCTATGGCTACACCTTC. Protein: CASSVDRSYGYTF.

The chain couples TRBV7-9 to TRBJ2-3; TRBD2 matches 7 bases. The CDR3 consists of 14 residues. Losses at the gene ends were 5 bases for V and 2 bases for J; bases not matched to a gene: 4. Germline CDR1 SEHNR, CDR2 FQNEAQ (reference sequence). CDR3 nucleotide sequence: TGTGCCAGCAGCCTGAGCGGGAACACAGATACGCAGTATTTT. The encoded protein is CASSLSGNTDTQYF.

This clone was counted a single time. CDR3 loop: CASSSGDLLMDTQYF. The CDR3 nucleotides are TGTGCCAGCAGCTCGGGGGACTTACTTATGGATACGCAGTATTTT. The chain is built from TRBV5-6 and TRBJ2-3; tentative D call: TRBD2 (6 bases). The V end lost 3 bases, the J end lost 6 bases, and 17 bases lay between the germline ends. This CDR3 region has 15 residues. The germline CDR1 and CDR2 sequences are SGHDT and YYEEEE.

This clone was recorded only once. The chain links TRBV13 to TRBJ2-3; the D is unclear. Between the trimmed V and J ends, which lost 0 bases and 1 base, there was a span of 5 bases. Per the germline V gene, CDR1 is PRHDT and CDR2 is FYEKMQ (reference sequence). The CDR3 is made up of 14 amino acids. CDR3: CASSLGARTDTQYF. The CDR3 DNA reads TGTGCCAGCAGCTTAGGGGCTCGCACAGATACGCAGTATTTT.

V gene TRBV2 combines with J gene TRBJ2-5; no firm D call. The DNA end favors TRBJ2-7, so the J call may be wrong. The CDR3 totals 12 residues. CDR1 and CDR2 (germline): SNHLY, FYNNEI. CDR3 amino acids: CASTRRGHEQYF. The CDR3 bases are TGTGCCAGCACCCGAAGAGGCCACGAGCAGTACTTC.

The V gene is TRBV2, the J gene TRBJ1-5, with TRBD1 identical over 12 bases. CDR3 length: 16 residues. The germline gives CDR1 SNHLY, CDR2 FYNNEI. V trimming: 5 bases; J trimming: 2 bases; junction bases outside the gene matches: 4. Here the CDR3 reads CASSPGTGGGNQPQHF. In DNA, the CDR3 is TGTGCCAGCAGTCCGGGGACAGGGGGCGGCAATCAGCCCCAGCATTTT. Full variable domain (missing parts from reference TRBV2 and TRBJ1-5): EPEVTQTPSHQVTQMGQEVILRCVPISNHLYFYWYRQILGQKVEFLVSFYNNEISEKSEIFDDQFSVERPDGSNFTLKIRSTKLEDSAMYFCASSPGTGGGNQPQHFGDGTRLSIL.

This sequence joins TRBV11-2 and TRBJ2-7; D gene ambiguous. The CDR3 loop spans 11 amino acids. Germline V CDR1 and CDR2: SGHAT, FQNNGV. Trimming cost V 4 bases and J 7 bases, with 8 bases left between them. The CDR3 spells CASSSLGEQYV. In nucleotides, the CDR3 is TGTGCCAGCAGCTCTCTCGGGGAGCAGTACGTC.

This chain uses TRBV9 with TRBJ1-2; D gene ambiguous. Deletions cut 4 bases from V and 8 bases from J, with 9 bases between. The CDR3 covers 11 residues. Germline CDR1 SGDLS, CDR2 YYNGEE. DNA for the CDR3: TGTGCCAGCAGCCAGAGAGGAGGCTACACCTTC. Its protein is CASSQRGGYTF.

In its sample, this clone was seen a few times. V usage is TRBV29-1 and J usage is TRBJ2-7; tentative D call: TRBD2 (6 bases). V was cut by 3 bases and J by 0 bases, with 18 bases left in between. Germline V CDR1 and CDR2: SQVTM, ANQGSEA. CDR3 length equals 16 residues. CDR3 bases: TGCAGCGTTGATATGAGCGGGCAGACCGGCTCCTACGAGCAGTACGTC. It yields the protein CSVDMSGQTGSYEQYV.

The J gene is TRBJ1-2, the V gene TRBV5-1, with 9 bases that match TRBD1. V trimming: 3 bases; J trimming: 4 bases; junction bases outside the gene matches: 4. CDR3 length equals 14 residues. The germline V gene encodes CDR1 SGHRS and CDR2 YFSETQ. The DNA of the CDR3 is TGCGCCAGCAGCTCCACAGGGGGCGTCTATGGCTACACCTTC. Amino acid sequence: CASSSTGGVYGYTF.